This is a list of T cell receptor beta chains from one sample in a study of regulatory T cells in long-lasting Graves disease. TCRdb reanalysed the multiplex PCR reads using MiXCR and keeps one entry per CDR3 protein. The repertoire includes over 450,000 distinct CDR3 sequences, around 12% of them detected once, and roughly 9.3% sits in the top ten. These data are also associated with another study on T cells in Graves' hyperthyroidism and ophthalmopathy.

Sequenced here: peripheral blood mononuclear cells (PBMCs), sampled at new diagnosis, from a patient treated with antithyroid drugs. The receptors were gathered from a woman aged 25-40 years with Graves disease. The CDR3 runs from the conserved cysteine through the conserved F or W. A D gene is named only where the DNA matches it firmly. The size entry is marked missing in some rows and otherwise reads once, few, many or a size class.

TRBV2,.,many,TRBJ1-4,TGTGCCAGCAGTGTTGAAAGGGGCGGTGAAAAACTGTTTTTT,CASSVERGGEKLFF
TRBV28,.,.,TRBJ2-7,TGTGCCAGCAGTTTAGGCAGAGAATACGAGCAGTACTTC,CASSLGREYEQYF
TRBV7-8,TRBD2,.,TRBJ2-1,TGTGCCAGCAGCCGGAGTAGCTCTAGCGGGAGGTTTGATGAGCAGTTCTTC,CASSRSSSSGRFDEQFF
TRBV19,.,many,TRBJ1-2,TGTGCCTCCGGGACGTCCTTCGTGGGCTACACCTTC,CASGTSFVGYTF
TRBV28,TRBD1,.,TRBJ2-1,TGTGCCATAGCGGGGACAGGGGACTTGGATGAGCAGTTCTTC,CAIAGTGDLDEQFF
TRBV20-1,.,many,TRBJ2-7,TGCAGTGCCGCCAGGACGGAACAACCCTACGAGCAGTACTTC,CSAARTEQPYEQYF
TRBV19,.,many,TRBJ2-2,TGTGCCAGTACCCCTTTCGGAGGGGGCTTAATAGTAGGGTGGGGGAACACCGGGGAGCTGTTTTTT,CASTPFGGGLIVGWGNTGELFF
TRBV4-1,TRBD1,many,TRBJ1-1,TGCGCCAGCAGCCGACAGGGATTGAACACTGAAGCTTTCTTT,CASSRQGLNTEAFF
TRBV12-3/TRBV12-4,.,.,TRBJ1-2,TGTGCCAGCACCCTTTGGCCGCTTCCGAGCGGCTACACCTTC,CASTLWPLPSGYTF
TRBV2,TRBD2,many,TRBJ2-1,TGTGCCAGCCGGGTAGCGGGACTCCAATTAAATGAGCAGTTCTTC,CASRVAGLQLNEQFF
TRBV6-2/TRBV6-3,TRBD2,many,TRBJ2-1,TGTGCCAGCAGAGGGACTAGCGGTCCGTCCTACAATGAGCAGTTCTTC,CASRGTSGPSYNEQFF
TRBV3-1,.,.,TRBJ2-5,TGTGCCAGCAGCCAAGCCTCAGGCGGACAAGAGACCCAGTACTTC,CASSQASGGQETQYF
TRBV29-1,.,many,TRBJ2-3,TGCAGCGTTGAAGATCGTAGCGGCAGCACAGATACGCAGTATTTT,CSVEDRSGSTDTQYF
TRBV27,TRBD2,many,TRBJ2-1,TGTGCCAGCACCTCCTCCGGGGGAGCGGGAGACAACCTTTTGGGCTACAATGAGCAGTTCTTC,CASTSSGGAGDNLLGYNEQFF
TRBV11-2,.,many,TRBJ1-5,TGTGCCAGCAGCTTAACGACAGGCCCCCAGCCCCAGCATTTT,CASSLTTGPQPQHF
TRBV11-3,TRBD2,.,TRBJ2-3,TGTGCCAGCAGCTTTGGGACTAGCGGGAGGACAGATACGCAGTATTTT,CASSFGTSGRTDTQYF
TRBV7-9,.,many,TRBJ1-5,TGTGCCAGCAGCTTAGTAGGTAGGGGAAACACTCAGCCCCAGCATTTT,CASSLVGRGNTQPQHF
TRBV28,.,.,TRBJ1-5,TGTGCCAGCAGCCCTAGGCCCCTTTGGGGTCAGCCCCAGCATTTT,CASSPRPLWGQPQHF
TRBV7-9,.,many,TRBJ1-2,TGTGCCAGCAGCCCCCCAGGGAGAGGGTATGGCTACACCTTC,CASSPPGRGYGYTF
TRBV12-3/TRBV12-4,TRBD1,.,TRBJ2-5,TGTGCCAGCAGTTCGGGGACAGGGTGGCAAGAGACCCAGTACTTC,CASSSGTGWQETQYF
TRBV7-2,.,.,TRBJ2-1,TGTGCCAGCAGCTTAGGCGGTCTAGCCCCCTACAATGAGCAGTTCTTC,CASSLGGLAPYNEQFF
TRBV28,TRBD2,few,TRBJ2-1,TGTGCCAGCAGTAGGGCGGGAGCTGAGAATGAGCAGTTCTTC,CASSRAGAENEQFF
TRBV5-4,TRBD1,.,TRBJ1-4,TGTGCCAGCAGCCCCAGGACAGGGCAGGGGTCCAGACTGCTTTTT,CASSPRTGQGSRLLF
TRBV19,.,.,TRBJ2-7,TGTGCCAGTAGCGAAGTAACAGGGTTCGGGTACGAGCAGTACTTC,CASSEVTGFGYEQYF
TRBV15,TRBD1,many,TRBJ1-4,TGTGCCACCAGCAGAGGGAACAGGGGAACTAATGAAAAACTGTTTTTT,CATSRGNRGTNEKLFF
TRBV6-2/TRBV6-3,.,.,TRBJ2-1,TGTGCCACCCTTTACAATGAGCAGTTCTTC,CATLYNEQFF
TRBV18,.,.,TRBJ2-5,TGTGCCAGCTCACTCAACCTTCCCTGGCCCGTTCAAGAGACCCAGTACTTC,CASSLNLPWPVQETQYF
TRBV2,.,many,TRBJ1-1,TGTGCCAGCATATTTGGATTTGGGCGAGTGAACACTGAAGCTTTCTTT,CASIFGFGRVNTEAFF
TRBV7-2,.,many,TRBJ1-5,TGTGCCAGCAGCTTTTTCTCGGGGGCAGGTCAGCCCCAGCATTTT,CASSFFSGAGQPQHF
TRBV7-2,TRBD1,.,TRBJ2-7,TGTGCCAGCAGCCAACCGACAGGGGGCTACGAGCAGTACTTC,CASSQPTGGYEQYF
TRBV12-3/TRBV12-4,.,many,TRBJ1-1,TGTGCCAGCACCACAGGGCCCACTGAAGCTTTCTTT,CASTTGPTEAFF
TRBV19,TRBD2,few,TRBJ2-3,TGTGCCAGTAGTATCTCAGTCTTAGCGGGAGCTGAAGATACGCAGTATTTT,CASSISVLAGAEDTQYF
TRBV3-1,.,.,TRBJ1-6,TGTGCCAGCAGCCTTCGAGGAGGTAGCTCCTATAATTCACCCCTCCACTTT,CASSLRGGSSYNSPLHF
TRBV20-1,.,.,TRBJ2-3,TGCAGTGCTAGGGTCCTAGGTCGGGGAGAGGATACGCAGTATTTT,CSARVLGRGEDTQYF
TRBV19,.,.,TRBJ2-7,TGTGCCAGTAGTATAGGAGAAATTAGCTCCTACGAGCAGTACTTC,CASSIGEISSYEQYF
TRBV7-3,.,many,TRBJ2-1,TGTGCCAGCAGCTTAACCGGGGCTCGCGACTACAATGAGCAGTTCTTC,CASSLTGARDYNEQFF